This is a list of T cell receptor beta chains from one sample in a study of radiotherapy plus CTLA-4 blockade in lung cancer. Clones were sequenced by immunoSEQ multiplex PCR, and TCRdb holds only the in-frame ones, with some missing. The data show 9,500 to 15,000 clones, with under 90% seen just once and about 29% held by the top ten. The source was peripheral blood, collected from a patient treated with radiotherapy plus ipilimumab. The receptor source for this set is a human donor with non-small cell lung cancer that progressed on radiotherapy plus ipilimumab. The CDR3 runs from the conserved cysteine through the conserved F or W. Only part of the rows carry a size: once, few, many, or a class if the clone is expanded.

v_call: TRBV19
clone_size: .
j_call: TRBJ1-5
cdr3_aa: CASTGQGGQPQHF

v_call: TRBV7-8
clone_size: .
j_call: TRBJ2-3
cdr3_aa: CASSLTHERNTQYF

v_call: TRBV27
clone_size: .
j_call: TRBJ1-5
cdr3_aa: CASRPGIISNQPQHF

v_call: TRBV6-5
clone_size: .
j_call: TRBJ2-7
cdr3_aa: CASSSRTSAGYEQYF

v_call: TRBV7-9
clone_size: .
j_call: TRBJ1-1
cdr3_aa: CASSLFAGQGAAEAFF

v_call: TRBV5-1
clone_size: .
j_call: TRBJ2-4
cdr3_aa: CASSLAENIQYF

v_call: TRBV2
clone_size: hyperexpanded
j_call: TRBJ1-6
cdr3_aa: CASRPGLGDSPLHF

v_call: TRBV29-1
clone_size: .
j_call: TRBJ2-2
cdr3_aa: CSVAQGVPRSTGELFF

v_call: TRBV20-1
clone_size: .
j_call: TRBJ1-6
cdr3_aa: CSAEHNSPLHF

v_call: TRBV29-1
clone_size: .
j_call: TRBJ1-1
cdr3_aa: CSVFLGMGPTEAFF

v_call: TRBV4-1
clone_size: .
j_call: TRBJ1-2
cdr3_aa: CASSNGIQNRKTYGYTF

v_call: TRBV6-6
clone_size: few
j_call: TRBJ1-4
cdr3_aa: CASTSAQQNEKLFF

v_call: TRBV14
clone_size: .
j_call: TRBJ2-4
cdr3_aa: CASSQGGVAKNIQYF

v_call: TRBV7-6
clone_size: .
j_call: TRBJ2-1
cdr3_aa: CASSGQGLGSYNEQFF

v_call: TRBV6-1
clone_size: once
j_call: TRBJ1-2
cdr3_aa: CASSEDPSPLYGYTF

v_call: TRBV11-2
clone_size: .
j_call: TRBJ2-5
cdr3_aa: CASSLDRRGTGQETQYF

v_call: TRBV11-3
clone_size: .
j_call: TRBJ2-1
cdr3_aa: CASSLGEFQGGGNEQFF

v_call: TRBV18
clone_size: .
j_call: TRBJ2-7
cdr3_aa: CASSRGPGHEQYF

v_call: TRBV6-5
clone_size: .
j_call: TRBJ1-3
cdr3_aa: CASSSSGVSGNTIYF

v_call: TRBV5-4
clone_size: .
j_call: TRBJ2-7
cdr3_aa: CASSLDSLGEQYF

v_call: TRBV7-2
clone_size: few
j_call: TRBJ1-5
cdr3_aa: CASSLGRTQPQHF

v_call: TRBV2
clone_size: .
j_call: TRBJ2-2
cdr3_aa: CASTEGVNTGELFF

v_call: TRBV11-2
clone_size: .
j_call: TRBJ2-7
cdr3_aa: CASSPGAGATYEQYF

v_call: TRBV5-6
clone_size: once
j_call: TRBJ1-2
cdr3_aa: CASSLGEGYTF

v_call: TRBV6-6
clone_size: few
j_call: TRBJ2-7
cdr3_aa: CASSRPGQGIGEQYF

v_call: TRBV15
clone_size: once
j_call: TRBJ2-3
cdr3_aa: CATSISGFSTDTQYF

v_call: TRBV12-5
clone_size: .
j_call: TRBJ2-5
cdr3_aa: CASGLENQETQYF

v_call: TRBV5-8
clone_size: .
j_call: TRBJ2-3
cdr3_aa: CASSLAGTGLADTQYF

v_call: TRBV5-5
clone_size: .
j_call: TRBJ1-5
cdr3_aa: CASSLAPAAFNQPQHF

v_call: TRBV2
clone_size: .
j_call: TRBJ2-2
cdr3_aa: CASTGDTGELFF

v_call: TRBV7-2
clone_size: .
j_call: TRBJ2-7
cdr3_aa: CASSFGQGGNEQYF

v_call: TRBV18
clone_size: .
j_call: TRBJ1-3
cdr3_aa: CASSANRGPYSGNTIYF

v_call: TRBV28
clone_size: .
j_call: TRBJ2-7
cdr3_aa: CAGSSSPGQGLGGQYF

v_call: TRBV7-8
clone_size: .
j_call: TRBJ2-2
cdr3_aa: CASSLFTNTGELFF

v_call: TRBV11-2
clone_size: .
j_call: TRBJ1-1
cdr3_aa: CASSFHRAGTEAFF

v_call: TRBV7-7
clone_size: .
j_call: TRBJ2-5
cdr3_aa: CASSLVRMETQYF

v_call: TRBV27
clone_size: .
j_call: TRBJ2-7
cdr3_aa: CASSSVTYSYEQYF

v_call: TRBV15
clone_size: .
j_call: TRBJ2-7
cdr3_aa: CATSPAGTGGTSYGTYEQYF

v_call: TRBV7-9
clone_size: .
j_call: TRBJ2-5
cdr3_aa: CASSPVAGAIQETQYF

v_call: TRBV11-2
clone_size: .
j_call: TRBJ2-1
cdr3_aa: CASSLDPLGGEQFF

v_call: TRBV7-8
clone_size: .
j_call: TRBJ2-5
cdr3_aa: CASSQGTSEETQYF

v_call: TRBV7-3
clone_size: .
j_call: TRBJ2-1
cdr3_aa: CASSPNKNEQFF

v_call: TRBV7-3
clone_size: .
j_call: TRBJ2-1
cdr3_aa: CASSTRGGYNEQFF

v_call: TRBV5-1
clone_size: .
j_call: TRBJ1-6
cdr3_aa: CASSFAGGMGAYSPLHF

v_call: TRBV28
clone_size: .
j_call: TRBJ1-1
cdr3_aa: CASSFGGTPTEAFF

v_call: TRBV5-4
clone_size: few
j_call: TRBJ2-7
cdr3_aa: CASSLYTGTGGYEQYF

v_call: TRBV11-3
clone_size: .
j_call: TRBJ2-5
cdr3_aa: CASSLGFGARGETQYF

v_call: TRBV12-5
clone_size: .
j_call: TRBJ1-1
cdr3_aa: CASGWENTEAFF

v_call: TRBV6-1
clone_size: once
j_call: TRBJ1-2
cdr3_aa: CASRMSPTAGYTF